A single sample is the source of the 16 T cell receptor beta chains below, sequenced in a study of shared clonotypes between healthy human individuals. Using immunoSEQ multiplex PCR, the repertoire was profiled, and TCRdb retains in-frame clones only, with some absent. The repertoire holds approximately 1.5 million clones, with 98% as singletons. Material: naive CD4+ T cells sorted from blood. Subset described: CD45RA+ positively selected. These receptors originate from a man in his thirties or forties in good health.

The chain joins TRBV14 to TRBJ2-1, with TRBD2 matching over 12 bases. The CDR3 has 16 amino acids. From germline, CDR1 is SGHDN and CDR2 FVKESK. With V trimmed by 3 bases and J by 6 bases, 6 bases remained unmatched. The CDR3: CASSHLAGGRFNEQFF. CDR3 coding DNA: TGTGCCAGCAGCCATCTAGCGGGAGGGCGTTTCAATGAGCAGTTCTTC.

V gene TRBV2 combines with J gene TRBJ2-7, with D perhaps TRBD1 (5 bases). CDR1 is SNHLY, CDR2 FYNNEI, per germline. This CDR3 contains 11 residues. V was pared by 0 bases and J by 11 bases, with 8 bases between. DNA for the CDR3: TGTGCCAGCAGTGAAGCTCTCAGGGAGTACTTC. It codes for CASSEALREYF.

The rearrangement joins TRBV28 to TRBJ2-1, with 7 bases identical to TRBD1. The V gene end was trimmed by 7 bases and the J gene end by 4 bases; junction bases not matched to a gene: 4. The CDR3 contains 13 residues. Germline lookup yields CDR1 MDHEN and CDR2 SYDVKM. CDR3 region: CASIGGQYNEQFF. CDR3 in DNA: TGTGCCAGCATAGGGGGCCAGTACAATGAGCAGTTCTTC.

This chain uses TRBV2 with TRBJ1-1; no definite D call. Germline V gene data show CDR1 as SNHLY and CDR2 as FYNNEI. CDR3 size: 13 residues. The V end was cut by 6 bases, the J end by 3 bases, with 11 bases between. This chain's CDR3 is CASSGERDTEAFF. CDR3 sequence (DNA): TGTGCCAGCAGCGGGGAACGGGACACTGAAGCTTTCTTT.

The rearrangement links TRBV5-1 to TRBJ2-2; 12 nucleotides line up with TRBD2. Germline CDR1 is SGHRS and CDR2 is YFSETQ. Trimming removed 7 bases from V and 7 bases from J; junction bases left unmatched: 5. CDR3 size: 14 residues. This CDR3 is CASLALAGGGELFF. The CDR3 bases are TGCGCCAGCTTGGCACTAGCGGGAGGCGGGGAGCTGTTTTTT. Full variable domain (remainder filled in from reference TRBV5-1 and TRBJ2-2): KAGVTQTPRYLIKTRGQQVTLSCSPISGHRSVSWYQQTPGQGLQFLFEYFSETQRNKGNFPGRFSGRQFSNSRSEMNVSTLELGDSALYLCASLALAGGGELFFGEGSRLTVL.

A remark on this clone: Other DNA sequences within the sample encode an identical CDR3. V is TRBV6-1 and J is TRBJ2-7; D may match TRBD1 or TRBD2 (5 bases each). The CDR3 runs 14 residues. Germline CDR1 MNHNS, CDR2 SASEGT. Trimming took off 5 bases at V and 0 bases at J, with 11 bases between the two ends. CDR3 protein: CASSLAGSSYEQYF. The CDR3 nucleotides are TGTGCCAGCAGTTTGGCAGGGAGCTCCTACGAGCAGTACTTC.

This clone was seen a few times. The V and J genes are TRBV11-2 and TRBJ2-1, with D unclear. The ends were cut back, 1 base at V and 4 bases at J, with 5 bases in the middle. The CDR3 is 13 residues long. Germline V lookup: CDR1 SGHAT, CDR2 FQNNGV. The chain's CDR3 is CASSLAGYNEQFF. The CDR3 DNA reads as TGTGCCAGCAGCTTAGCGGGTTACAATGAGCAGTTCTTC.

In the case of this clone: The same CDR3 also results from other DNA sequences found in this sample. The CDR3 protein is CASSPGTGTYEQYF. The CDR3 DNA reads TGCGCCAGCAGCCCCGGGACAGGAACCTACGAGCAGTACTTC. This rearrangement joins TRBV5-1 to TRBJ2-7; 8 nucleotides align to TRBD1. The CDR3 is 14 residues long. The V and J ends lost 4 bases and 2 bases, in that order; junction bases with no gene match: 5. CDR1 is SGHRS, CDR2 YFSETQ, per germline.

J is TRBJ2-7 and V is TRBV28, with 7 bases aligning to TRBD1. J gave up 0 bases and V 7 bases, and 6 bases lay outside the gene matches. From germline, CDR1 is MDHEN and CDR2 SYDVKM. The CDR3 contains 14 residues. This CDR3 is CASMPGQSSYEQYF. The DNA for the CDR3 is TGTGCCAGCATGCCGGGACAGAGCTCCTACGAGCAGTACTTC. The full variable domain, rest sourced from reference TRBV28 and TRBJ2-7, is DVKVTQSSRYLVKRTGEKVFLECVQDMDHENMFWYRQDPGLGLRLIYFSYDVKMKEKGDIPEGYSVSREKKERFSLILESASTNQTSMYLCASMPGQSSYEQYFGPGTRLTVT.

CDR3: CASSPQPGPTYEQYF. For the CDR3, the DNA is TGTGCCAGCAGCCCCCAACCGGGACCGACCTACGAGCAGTACTTC. This chain connects TRBV9 to TRBJ2-7, with D perhaps TRBD1 or TRBD2 (5 bases each). The length of the CDR3 is 15 residues. Germline lookup yields CDR1 SGDLS and CDR2 YYNGEE. Trimming removed 4 bases at V and 2 bases at J, with 16 bases between.

The V call is TRBV7-2, the J call TRBJ1-3; D is ambiguous. This CDR3 contains 14 residues. CDR1 is SGHTA and CDR2 is FQGNSA in the germline V gene. V dropped 1 base and J dropped 4 bases, with 8 bases sitting between them. The CDR3 here is CASSLGLAGNTIYF. The CDR3 coding sequence is TGTGCCAGCAGCTTAGGCTTGGCCGGAAACACCATATATTTT.

The V gene is TRBV5-1, the J gene TRBJ1-1, with D hard to call. V shed 0 bases and J shed 1 base, with 7 bases lying between them. The CDR3 has 14 residues. Germline CDR1 reads SGHRS; CDR2 reads YFSETQ. CDR3 loop: CASSLDPANTEAFF. The CDR3 DNA follows: TGCGCCAGCAGCTTGGATCCGGCGAACACTGAAGCTTTCTTT. The complete variable domain, with remaining parts taken from reference TRBV5-1 and TRBJ1-1, reads KAGVTQTPRYLIKTRGQQVTLSCSPISGHRSVSWYQQTPGQGLQFLFEYFSETQRNKGNFPGRFSGRQFSNSRSEMNVSTLELGDSALYLCASSLDPANTEAFFGQGTRLTVV.

The gene calls are TRBV9 and TRBJ1-5; D not certain. The CDR3 has 15 residues. Germline CDR1 SGDLS, CDR2 YYNGEE. V was clipped by 0 bases and J by 4 bases, with 11 bases between them. As DNA, the CDR3 is TGTGCCAGCAGCGTAGCGGGCCTGAGGAATCAGCCCCAGCATTTT. Translation gives CASSVAGLRNQPQHF.

V is TRBV5-1 and J is TRBJ2-3, with D unresolved. CDR1 SGHRS and CDR2 YFSETQ come from the germline V gene. Trimming stripped 6 bases from V and 2 bases from J, with 10 bases between. The CDR3 is 13 residues long. CDR3 DNA sequence: TGCGCCAGCACCCTTGTACCCACAGATACGCAGTATTTT. It is translated as CASTLVPTDTQYF.

V and J are TRBV27 and TRBJ2-3, with D perhaps matching TRBD1 (5 bases). This CDR3 comprises 16 residues. Trimming took 2 bases from V and 2 from J, leaving 14 bases between them. CDR1 is MNHEY, CDR2 SMNVEV, per germline (reference sequence). The CDR3 region has the DNA TGTGCCAGCAGTTTAACAAACAGGTGGTACACAGATACGCAGTATTTT. Its translation: CASSLTNRWYTDTQYF.

On this clone itself: The sample has other DNA sequences that encode this CDR3 too. The chain has TRBV10-3 and TRBJ2-7; perhaps TRBD2 as D (5 bases). Germline CDR1 ENHRY, CDR2 SYGVKD. This CDR3 contains 13 residues. The V end lost 2 bases, the J end lost 3 bases, and 8 bases lay between the germline ends. The CDR3 DNA sequence: TGTGCCATCAGTGAGAGCGGAAACTACGAGCAGTACTTC. It encodes CAISESGNYEQYF.